These T cell receptor beta chains were read from a single sample in a study of T cells in Graves' hyperthyroidism and ophthalmopathy. Each CDR3 protein is one row after TCRdb ran MiXCR on the multiplex PCR reads. The table includes fewer than 450,000 distinct CDR3 sequences, about 15% detected once. Specimen: blood. Source of these receptors: a woman in her 30s with Graves' hyperthyroidism that later progressed to Graves' ophthalmopathy. CDR3s include the opening cysteine and the closing phenylalanine or tryptophan. A D gene is named only where the DNA matches it firmly. Clone size appears in some rows only: once, few, many, or a class for an expanded clone.

j_gene,v_gene,d_gene,abundance,CDR3aa,CDR3nt
TRBJ1-5,TRBV20-1,.,many,CSASGRDQPQHF,TGCAGTGCTAGCGGGCGCGACCAGCCCCAGCATTTT
TRBJ2-3,TRBV6-1,.,many,CASSEAIGSTDTQYF,TGTGCCAGCAGTGAAGCAATCGGTAGCACAGATACGCAGTATTTT
TRBJ2-1,TRBV29-1,.,few,CSVDPGHSYNEQFF,TGCAGCGTTGACCCGGGACATTCCTACAATGAGCAGTTCTTC
TRBJ2-1,TRBV20-1,.,many,CSARGRNEQFF,TGCAGTGCTAGGGGGCGAAATGAGCAGTTCTTC
TRBJ1-1,TRBV30,.,many,CAWSDQGFTEAFF,TGTGCCTGGAGTGATCAGGGCTTCACTGAAGCTTTCTTT
TRBJ2-2,TRBV24-1,.,many,CATSVAGHTNTGELFF,TGTGCCACCAGTGTTGCGGGACATACGAACACCGGGGAGCTGTTTTTT
TRBJ1-1,TRBV4-1,.,few,CASSQEYSMNTEAFF,TGCGCCAGCAGCCAAGAATACAGCATGAACACTGAAGCTTTCTTT
TRBJ2-7,TRBV30,TRBD2,.,CAWRGTGGEPLSSPYEQYF,TGTGCCTGGAGGGGAACCGGGGGGGAACCCCTCTCTTCGCCCTACGAGCAGTACTTC
TRBJ1-2,TRBV5-6,.,many,CASSLYSGRVEGYTF,TGTGCCAGCAGCTTGTACTCCGGCAGGGTAGAGGGCTACACCTTC
TRBJ1-4,TRBV30,.,.,CAWSLYLSRREKLFF,TGTGCCTGGAGCCTATATCTATCGCGGCGGGAAAAACTGTTTTTT
TRBJ1-1,TRBV4-1,.,.,CASSQESQDYTEAFF,TGCGCCAGCAGCCAAGAGTCCCAGGACTACACTGAAGCTTTCTTT
TRBJ2-1,TRBV6-1,TRBD1,many,CASREQGSNEQFF,TGTGCCAGCAGAGAACAGGGGTCCAATGAGCAGTTCTTC
TRBJ2-6,TRBV6-2/TRBV6-3,TRBD2,many,CASPGLAGAHPGANVLTF,TGTGCCAGTCCGGGACTAGCGGGAGCCCACCCTGGGGCCAACGTCCTGACTTTC
TRBJ1-5,TRBV5-1,TRBD1,many,CASSFTGDSNQPQHF,TGCGCCAGCAGCTTTACAGGGGATAGCAATCAGCCCCAGCATTTT
TRBJ1-1,TRBV7-8,TRBD1,many,CASSLSTGGYTEAFF,TGTGCCAGCAGCTTATCTACAGGGGGTTACACTGAAGCTTTCTTT
TRBJ2-6,TRBV28,.,few,CASSPQGFHSGANVLTF,TGTGCCAGCAGTCCCCAGGGGTTCCACTCTGGGGCCAACGTCCTGACTTTC
TRBJ1-5,TRBV7-2,.,few,CASSHRGGSNQPQHF,TGTGCCAGCAGCCATCGGGGCGGGAGCAATCAGCCCCAGCATTTT
TRBJ2-1,TRBV30,.,.,CAWRSLSSRVSYNEQFF,TGTGCCTGGCGAAGTCTAAGTAGTCGGGTCTCCTACAATGAGCAGTTCTTC
TRBJ2-3,TRBV2,.,many,CASRYLWTDTQYF,TGTGCCAGCAGATATCTGTGGACAGATACGCAGTATTTT
TRBJ1-5,TRBV20-1,.,few,CSAKSPVDNSNQPQHF,TGCAGTGCTAAATCCCCCGTTGATAATAGCAATCAGCCCCAGCATTTT
TRBJ1-2,TRBV7-2,.,many,CASSLVGVGYGYTF,TGTGCCAGCAGCTTAGTGGGGGTAGGGTATGGCTACACCTTC
TRBJ2-2,TRBV20-1,.,.,CSASLGPEELFF,TGCAGTGCTAGCCTCGGCCCCGAGGAACTGTTTTTT
TRBJ2-7,TRBV6-1,TRBD1,.,CASSIQGQGLLGFEQYF,TGTGCCAGCAGTATTCAAGGACAGGGCCTTTTGGGGTTCGAGCAGTACTTC
TRBJ2-3,TRBV7-2,TRBD1,.,CASSPRWDRGTDTQYF,TGTGCCAGCAGCCCCCGTTGGGACAGGGGAACAGATACGCAGTATTTT
TRBJ2-3,TRBV15,.,few,CATSRAGDTQYF,TGTGCCACCAGCAGAGCGGGAGATACGCAGTATTTT
TRBJ2-2,TRBV18,.,many,CASFTTVGGHTGELFF,TGTGCCAGCTTCACCACCGTGGGAGGTCACACCGGGGAGCTGTTTTTT
TRBJ2-2,TRBV11-2,.,many,CASSFIRRDTGELFF,TGTGCCAGCAGCTTTATTCGTAGGGACACCGGGGAGCTGTTTTTT
TRBJ1-2,TRBV2,TRBD1,many,CASSGTGTANYGYTF,TGTGCCAGCAGCGGGACGGGGACAGCTAACTATGGCTACACCTTC
TRBJ2-1,TRBV5-1,.,once,CASSLGDNSYNEQFF,TGCGCCAGCAGCTTGGGTGATAACTCCTACAATGAGCAGTTCTTC
TRBJ2-3,TRBV9,TRBD2,many,CASSADSGESTDTQYF,TGTGCCAGCAGCGCCGATAGCGGGGAGAGCACAGATACGCAGTATTTT
TRBJ2-1,TRBV20-1,TRBD2,few,CSARWGGSSYNEQFF,TGCAGTGCTAGATGGGGGGGGAGCTCCTACAATGAGCAGTTCTTC
TRBJ2-5,TRBV5-1,TRBD2,.,CASSLAMTSGRSETQYF,TGCGCCAGCAGCTTGGCCATGACTAGCGGGAGGTCAGAGACCCAGTACTTC
TRBJ2-5,TRBV2,TRBD2,few,CASRRLAGGLGETQYF,TGTGCCAGCAGACGACTAGCGGGGGGGCTTGGAGAGACCCAGTACTTC
TRBJ2-2,TRBV7-9,TRBD1,.,CASSLSGQELSGELFF,TGTGCCAGCAGCTTGAGCGGACAGGAGCTGTCCGGGGAGCTGTTTTTT
TRBJ2-4,TRBV20-1,.,many,CSASYGSENIQYF,TGCAGTGCTAGTTATGGCTCGGAGAACATTCAGTACTTC
TRBJ2-7,TRBV6-2/TRBV6-3,.,.,CASSNYYEQYF,TGTGCCAGCAGTAATTACTACGAGCAGTACTTC